The clone carrying this T cell receptor beta chain showed up just a few times. The data derive from a study of sequential checkpoint blockade in melanoma. The wider study: Each arm's sequence ended with maintenance nivolumab.

Treatment in this sample: randomized to nivolumab then ipilimumab (arm A) or the reverse (arm B). Trimming removed 4 bases from V and 4 bases from J; junction bases left unmatched: 6. The germline CDR1 and CDR2 sequences are SEHNR and FQNEAQ (reference sequence). The CDR3 is 15 amino acids. Some clones are missing from TCRdb's copy, which holds only in-frame ones; the method was immunoSEQ multiplex PCR. The sample carries 30,000 to 40,000 clones, around nine tenths recorded once. The sample consisted of CD8+ T cells sorted from blood (inferred from file names), taken from a patient given nivolumab and ipilimumab in sequence. The receptor comes from a human donor with melanoma. This chain uses TRBV7-9 with TRBJ1-4; 7 bases match TRBD1. This CDR3 is CASSSRDSYNEKLFF. In nucleotides, the CDR3 is TGTGCCAGCAGCTCCCGGGACAGCTATAATGAAAAACTGTTTTTT.